This T cell receptor (beta chain) was found in a study of cytomegalovirus exposure and HLA in healthy donors. The study sampled nominally healthy donors, though unrecorded immune exposures were likely. As for this clone: The antigen is unknown.

Study outcomes and limitations: Sequencing depth across donors, presence/absence analyses assumed, was roughly uniform. Further analysis was carried out later, and it showed several of the most significant clusters appearing linked to common viral pathogens.

PCR employed 60 Vbeta and 13 Jbeta primers. The assay was immunoSEQ multiplex PCR, and TCRdb's table has in-frame clones only and misses some. The sample has under 200,000 clones, 55% to 70% seen once. Trimming removed 5 bases from V and 6 bases from J; junction bases left unmatched: 8. Germline assignment: CDR1 SGHVS and CDR2 FQNEAQ. The CDR3 is made up of 15 amino acids. Material for sequencing was PBMCs. This TCR was recovered from a woman aged 40 to 49 in good health and CMV-seropositive. The genes are TRBV7-8 and TRBJ1-3; TRBD1 aligns across 9 bases. The CDR3 DNA reads TGTGCCAGCAGCCAACCGGGACAGGGCAAAAACACCATATATTTT. Protein: CASSQPGQGKNTIYF.